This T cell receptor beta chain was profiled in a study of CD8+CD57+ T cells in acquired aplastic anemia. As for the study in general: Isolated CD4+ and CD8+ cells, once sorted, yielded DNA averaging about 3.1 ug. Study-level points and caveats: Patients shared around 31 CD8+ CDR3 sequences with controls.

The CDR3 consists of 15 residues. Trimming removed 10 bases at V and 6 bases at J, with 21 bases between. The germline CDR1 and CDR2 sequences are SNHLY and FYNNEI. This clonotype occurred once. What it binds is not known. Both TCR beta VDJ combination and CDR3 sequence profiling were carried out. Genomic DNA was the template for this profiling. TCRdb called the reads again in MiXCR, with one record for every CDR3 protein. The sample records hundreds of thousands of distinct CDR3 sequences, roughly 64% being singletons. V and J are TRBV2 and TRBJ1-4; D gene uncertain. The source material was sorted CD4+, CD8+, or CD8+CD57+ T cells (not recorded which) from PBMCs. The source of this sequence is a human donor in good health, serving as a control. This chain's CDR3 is CATSRERLSDEKLFF. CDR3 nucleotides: TGTGCCACCAGCAGAGAACGCCTGAGTGATGAAAAACTGTTTTTT.